The present T cell receptor beta chain was sequenced within a study of breast tumors, draining lymph nodes, adjacent tissues. The lymph nodes were axillary draining lymph nodes from breast cancer patients. Germline V gene data show CDR1 as MNHEY and CDR2 as SMNVEV (reference sequence). The CDR3 length is 14 residues. V shed 5 bases, J shed 1 base, and the junction held 3 bases outside the gene matches. This clonotype was picked up a small number of times. Its antigen remains unidentified. Findings of the study overall: Tumors had less TCR diversity than lymph nodes, more than nontumor tissue. Compared with basal-like, luminal-like tumors shared significantly more repertoire with nontumor tissue. The lymph node origin of tumor T cells was framed as consistent with a hypothesis, not demonstrated. Findings are consistent with lymph node origin and intratumoral expansion of most tumor T cells.

One entry per CDR3 protein results from TCRdb running MiXCR on the multiplex PCR reads. The sample records 70,000 to 85,000 distinct CDR3 sequences, about 21% being singletons. Sequencing was carried out using axillary lymph node tissue. The gene calls are TRBV27 and TRBJ2-7, with TRBD2 identical over 9 bases. The TCR originated in a female donor with breast cancer. Some clones in this sample may be carry-over from other donors' samples. CDR3 sequence (DNA): TGTGCCAGCAGTCGGACTAGCGCGTCCTACGAGCAGTACTTC. Translated, it gives CASSRTSASYEQYF.